The rows below give T cell receptor beta chains drawn from one sample of a study of blood T cell repertoires in COVID-19. The assay was immunoSEQ multiplex PCR, and TCRdb's table has in-frame clones only and misses some. The sample lists roughly 100,000 clones, about 85% seen once, with around 3.1% in the top ten. The sample comprised peripheral blood. The receptors shown here come from a man aged 50 to 60 in a cohort sampled during active COVID-19. The CDR3 runs from the conserved cysteine through the conserved F or W.

v_call cdr3_aa
TRBV2 CASSQLAGSTDTQYF
TRBV7-2 CASSKDRSGNTIYF
TRBV10-3 CAISEGTGGGSYGYTF
TRBV28 CASSPPRGVTYEQYF
TRBV7-2 CASSLTGTYNEQFF
TRBV9 CASSVGGQVAGNTIYF
TRBV6-6 CASRARDSNNSPLHF
TRBV7-9 CASSLGLQGLEKLFF
TRBV11-2 CASRGTSTSYNEQFF
TRBV18 CASSPRLSGGSTDTQYF
TRBV7-3 CASSYGGTGELFF
TRBV4-2 CASSQEEGMVLPPLHF
TRBV2 CASSALGGGNGYTF
TRBV2 CASSRDRSTDTQYF
TRBV18 CASSRGLAGSATQYF
TRBV29-1 CSVAREMNTEAFF
TRBV5-1 CASSLTSGGANEQFF
TRBV5-6 CASSLGQIVNYGYTF
TRBV5-6 CASSRWPSVDTQYF
TRBV12-3/TRBV12-4 CASSFQGMETQYF
TRBV6-5 CASSAGTGGSEAFF
TRBV28 CASGTSYGYTF
TRBV5-5 CASSPLFDYGYTF
TRBV4-3 CASSQTVTGGATEAFF
TRBV5-1 CASSLGEAGGNQPQHF
TRBV7-2 CASSSGGKGGNEQFF
TRBV19 CASSLGTVSTDTQYF
TRBV19 CASGLHRQETQYF
TRBV6-5 CASSPGGSTGNTIYF
TRBV6-1 CASSVSRGRGPLSSYEQYF
TRBV9 CASSVAGGGNTGELFF
TRBV5-1 CASSLGLLAGGGEKLFF
TRBV15 CATSRDRGQPQHF
TRBV7-2 CASSLQRDSYEQYF
TRBV19 CASSSSRGLGSNQPQHF
TRBV6-5 CASSLRLAGVNEQFF
TRBV27 CASSSRLGTDTQYF
TRBV14 CASSQSRDNSPLHF
TRBV3-1/TRBV3-2 CASSPGLVETQYF
TRBV4-1 CASSSPGLAAYNEQFF
TRBV5-6 CASSLSGGGYTF
TRBV12-5 CASGPDAGAQYF
TRBV11-3 CASTSHRGTDTQYF
TRBV5-1 CASSPRQGMNTEAFF
TRBV7-9 CASSYFSRGPNSPLHF
TRBV7-9 CASSFDGEAQHF
TRBV3-1/TRBV3-2 CASSPLLDRGEQYF
TRBV6-2/TRBV6-3 CASSPRDYGSYNEQFF
TRBV4-2 CASSQQEGEQYF
TRBV7-2 CASSPPPGVHGYTF
TRBV19 CASSPDRAQPQHF
TRBV7-9 CASSLSVTGELFF
TRBV5-1 CASRGGAANTGELFF